The rows below give T cell receptor beta chains drawn from one sample of a study of cytomegalovirus exposure and HLA in healthy donors. The method was immunoSEQ multiplex PCR; TCRdb's version includes in-frame clones alone and lacks a portion of them. The top ten clones hold 22% of a sample with more than 65,000 clones, roughly 80% of them seen once. The material sequenced was PBMCs. These receptors were taken from a woman aged 40 to 55 in good health and CMV-seropositive. Each CDR3 is given with its conserved first and last residue. D genes are given only for firm matches. Size values are once, few and many counts, or a class for expanded clones, and some rows have none.

TRBJ1-2 TRBD1 TRBV5-6 - TGTGCCAGCAGCTTGGCACAGGGGGGTGGCTACACCTTC CASSLAQGGGYTF
TRBJ2-3 - TRBV6-1 once TGTGCCAGCAGTGAAAGCTCAGATACGCAGTATTTT CASSESSDTQYF
TRBJ1-1 - TRBV27 - TGTGCCAGCAGCCAAGGGGGGGGGACTGAAGCTTTCTTT CASSQGGGTEAFF
TRBJ2-7 TRBD1 TRBV6-5 - TGTGCCAGCAGACGCGACAGGGTCGAGGGCGAGCAGTACTTC CASRRDRVEGEQYF
TRBJ2-3 TRBD1 TRBV30 - TGTGCCTGGGCACGACAGGGGGCCACAGATACGCAGTATTTT CAWARQGATDTQYF
TRBJ2-5 TRBD1 TRBV7-8 - TGTGCCAGCAGCTCCCGCCGGGACAGGGGTGAGGAGACCCAGTACTTC CASSSRRDRGEETQYF
TRBJ1-2 - TRBV5-1 - TGCGCCAGCAGCAACCGGGACACAACCTATGGCTACACCTTC CASSNRDTTYGYTF
TRBJ2-5 - TRBV7-2 - TGTGCCAGCAGCTTAGTGGCAGGGACTTGGGAGACCCAGTACTTC CASSLVAGTWETQYF
TRBJ2-7 TRBD1 TRBV28 - TGTGCCAGCAGGTCAGCGGACAGGGCCTACGAGCAGTACTTC CASRSADRAYEQYF
TRBJ2-5 - TRBV6-5 - TGTGCCAGCAGTTTCTCTAACAGGGTAGAGACCCAGTACTTC CASSFSNRVETQYF
TRBJ2-7 - TRBV4-2 - TGTGCCAGCAGCCAAGTCCGATCCACCGAGACCTACGAGCAGTACTTC CASSQVRSTETYEQYF
TRBJ2-7 TRBD1 TRBV27 few TGTGCCAGTCAGACTGTCGGGACAGGTCACTACGAGCAGTACTTC CASQTVGTGHYEQYF
TRBJ1-2 TRBD1 TRBV29-1 few TGCAGCGTTGCCGGACAGGGAAACTATGGCTACACCTTC CSVAGQGNYGYTF
TRBJ1-5 - TRBV19 - TGTGCCAGTAGTATAGGAGGTCCAGGGGTTAGCAATCAGCCCCAGCATTTT CASSIGGPGVSNQPQHF
TRBJ1-2 - TRBV6-5 - TGTGCCAGCAGTTACTCACCATTCCTAAACTATGGCTACACCTTC CASSYSPFLNYGYTF
TRBJ2-5 TRBD2 TRBV5-4 - TGTGCCAGCAGCTCGGGACTACTCCAAGAGACCCAGTACTTC CASSSGLLQETQYF
TRBJ2-7 - TRBV30 - TGTGCCTGGGGGGGCAGCCAAATCTACGAGCAGTACTTC CAWGGSQIYEQYF
TRBJ2-5 - TRBV5-1 - TGCGCCAGCAGCTTGACAGGGCGAGAGACCCAGTACTTC CASSLTGRETQYF
TRBJ1-2 TRBD1 TRBV6-4 - TGTGCCAGCAGTCCTACCCCGGGACAGGGAGGTGGCTACACCTTC CASSPTPGQGGGYTF
TRBJ2-5 TRBD1 TRBV6-1 - TGTGCCAGCACCGAAGACAGGGGGCTTAGGGAGACCCAGTACTTC CASTEDRGLRETQYF
TRBJ1-1 - TRBV6-5 few TGTGCCAGCAGTTACGGAACAGCTCGGAACACTGAAGCTTTCTTT CASSYGTARNTEAFF
TRBJ2-3 TRBD1 TRBV6-1 - TGTGCCAGCAATCGGGACAGGAGCACAGATACGCAGTATTTT CASNRDRSTDTQYF